This T cell receptor (beta chain) comes out of a study of brain T cells in children with intractable seizures. Assay: immunoSEQ multiplex PCR; the TCRdb copy retains only in-frame clones and omits some. In the table there are around 41,000 clones, about nine tenths of which are singletons. Before surgery, patients took at least one anti-epileptic drug. The V segment lost 3 bases and the J segment 8 bases; nucleotides outside the gene matches: 7. CDR3 length: 14 residues. CDR1 and CDR2 from the germline V gene are MNHNS and SASEGT. The TCR originated in a girl aged 2-15 years with tuberous sclerosis and intractable seizures. The chain combines TRBV6-1 with TRBJ2-1, with TRBD2 matching 7 bases. The starting material was peripheral blood, obtained at surgery. The CDR3 sequence is CASSDVGRGDEQFF. Written as DNA, the CDR3 is TGTGCCAGCAGTGATGTAGGGAGGGGCGATGAGCAGTTCTTC.